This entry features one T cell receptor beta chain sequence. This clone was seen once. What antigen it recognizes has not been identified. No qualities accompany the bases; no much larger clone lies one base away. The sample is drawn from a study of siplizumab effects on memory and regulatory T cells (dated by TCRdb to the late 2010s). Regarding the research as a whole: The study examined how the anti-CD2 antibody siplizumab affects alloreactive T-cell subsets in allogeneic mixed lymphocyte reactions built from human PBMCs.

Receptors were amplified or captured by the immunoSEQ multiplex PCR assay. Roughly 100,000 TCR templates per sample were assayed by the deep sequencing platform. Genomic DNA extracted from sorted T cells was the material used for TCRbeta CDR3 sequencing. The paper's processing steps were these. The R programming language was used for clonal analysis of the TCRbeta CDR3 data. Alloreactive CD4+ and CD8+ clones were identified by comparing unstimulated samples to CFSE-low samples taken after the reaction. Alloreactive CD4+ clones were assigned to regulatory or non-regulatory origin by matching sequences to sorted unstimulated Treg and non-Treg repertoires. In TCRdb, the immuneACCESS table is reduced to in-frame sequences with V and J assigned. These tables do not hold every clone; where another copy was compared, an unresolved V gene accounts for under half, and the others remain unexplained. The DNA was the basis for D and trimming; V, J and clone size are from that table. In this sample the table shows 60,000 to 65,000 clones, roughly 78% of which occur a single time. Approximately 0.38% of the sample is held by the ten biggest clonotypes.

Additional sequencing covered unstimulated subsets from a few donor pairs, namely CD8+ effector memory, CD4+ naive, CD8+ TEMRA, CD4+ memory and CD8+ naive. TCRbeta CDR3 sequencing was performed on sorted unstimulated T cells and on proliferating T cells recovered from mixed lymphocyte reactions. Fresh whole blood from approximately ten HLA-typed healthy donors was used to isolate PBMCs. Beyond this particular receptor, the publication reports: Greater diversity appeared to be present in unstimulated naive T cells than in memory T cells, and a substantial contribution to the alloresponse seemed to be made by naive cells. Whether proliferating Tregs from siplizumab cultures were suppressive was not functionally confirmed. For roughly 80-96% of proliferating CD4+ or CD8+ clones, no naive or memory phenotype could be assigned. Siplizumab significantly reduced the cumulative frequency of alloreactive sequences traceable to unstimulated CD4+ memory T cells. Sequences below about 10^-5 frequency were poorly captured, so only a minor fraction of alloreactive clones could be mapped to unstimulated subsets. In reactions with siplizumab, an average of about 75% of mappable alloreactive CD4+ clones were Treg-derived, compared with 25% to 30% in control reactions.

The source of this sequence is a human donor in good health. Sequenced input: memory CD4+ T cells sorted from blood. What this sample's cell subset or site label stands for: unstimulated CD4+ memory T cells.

The CDR3 region has the sequence CASSQEVRSYGYTF. Here is the DNA: TGCGCCAGCAGCCAAGAAGTACGCAGCTATGGCTACACCTTC. Recombination linked TRBV4-1 to TRBJ1-2; the D gene remains uncertain. V drops 0 bases and J drops 4 bases, leaving 9 bases in between. The CDR3 sequence holds 14 residues, the cysteine and phenylalanine included. Only the CDR3 DNA is retained, 42 bases long and in frame from the first base. The CDR1 and CDR2 encoded by the germline V gene are MGHRA and YSYEKL.